The 25 T cell receptor beta chains presented below share a single source sample, sequenced in a study of T cell repertoires in cytomegalovirus infection. TCRdb reanalysed the reads using MiXCR and keeps one entry per CDR3 protein. Of hundreds of thousands of distinct CDR3 sequences listed, approximately 34% are singletons. The sample taken for sequencing was PBMCs. These receptors all stem from a human donor in good health (CMV status not recorded). Some clones in this sample may be carry-over from other donors' samples.

The V call is TRBV19, the J call TRBJ1-1, with D uncertain. The germline CDR1 and CDR2 sequences are LNHDA and SQIVND (reference sequence). The V end was cut by 5 bases, the J end by 1 base, with 11 bases between. The CDR3 consists of 14 residues. CDR3 residues: CASSPLRKNTEAFF. The CDR3 DNA sequence: TGTGCCAGTAGTCCCCTACGTAAGAACACTGAAGCTTTCTTT. Supplemented by reference TRBV19 and TRBJ1-1, the full variable domain reads DGGITQSPKYLFRKEGQNVTLSCEQNLNHDAMYWYRQDPGQGLRLIYYSQIVNDFQKGDIAEGYSVSREKKESFPLTVTSAQKNPTAFYLCASSPLRKNTEAFFGQGTRLTVV.

This clonotype was counted only a few times. The chain is built from TRBV9 and TRBJ1-2; D possibly corresponds to TRBD1 (6 bases). The CDR3 contains 14 residues. Per the germline V gene, CDR1 is SGDLS and CDR2 is YYNGEE. Trimming pared 0 bases from V and 4 bases from J, leaving 10 bases between. CDR3 protein: CASSVGGGFYGYTF. As DNA, the CDR3 is TGTGCCAGCAGCGTAGGCGGGGGCTTCTATGGCTACACCTTC.

Concerning this clonotype: Its ends do not fully match the called genes, so a read error is possible. V and J are TRBV28 and TRBJ1-2; D gene ambiguous. CDR3 length: 15 amino acids. Germline loops: CDR1 MDHEN, CDR2 SYDVKM. The CDR3 DNA is TGTGCCAGCAGCCAAGGTCCGTCCTCTAACTATAGCTACACCTTC. Protein product: CASSQGPSSNYSYTF.

The V and J genes are TRBV10-3 and TRBJ1-2, with TRBD1 matching 8 bases. Germline-derived CDR1 and CDR2 are ENHRY and SYGVKD. J gave up 4 bases and V 6 bases, and 7 bases lay outside the gene matches. The CDR3 is 14 amino acids. The DNA of the CDR3 is TGTGCCATCAGGCCAGACGGACAGGGCTATGGCTACACCTTC. Its protein product is CAIRPDGQGYGYTF.

The J gene is TRBJ1-1, the V gene TRBV6-6, with 9 nucleotides matching TRBD1. V lost 6 bases to trimming and J lost 6 bases; unmatched junction nucleotides: 5. The length of the CDR3 is 13 residues. The germline V gene has CDR1 MNHNY and CDR2 SVGAGI (reference sequence). CDR3 residues: CASRTGGVSEAFF. CDR3 bases: TGTGCCAGCAGGACAGGGGGAGTTTCTGAAGCTTTCTTT.

This clonotype was found once. The chain couples TRBV5-4 to TRBJ2-7; perhaps TRBD1 as D (7 bases). The length of the CDR3 is 13 residues. Looked up from germline, CDR1 is SGHNT and CDR2 is YYREEE (reference sequence). With 4 bases removed from V and 5 bases from J, the gap between germline ends came to 13 bases. CDR3: CASSPRDSHEQYF. As DNA, the CDR3 is TGTGCCAGCAGCCCGCGGGACAGCCACGAGCAGTACTTC.

This clonotype has more than one count but fewer than ten. The chain joins TRBV10-2 to TRBJ2-5; D may be TRBD1 (6 bases). The CDR3 has 13 residues. Germline-derived CDR1 and CDR2 are WSHSY and SAAADI. The V gene lost 7 bases and the J gene lost 2 bases, with 11 bases spanning the gap. DNA for the CDR3: TGCGCCAGCAAACAGGGTATTCAAGAGACCCAGTACTTC. It translates to CASKQGIQETQYF.

This clonotype has more than one count but fewer than ten. The chain is built from TRBV28 and TRBJ1-6, with a tentative D call TRBD1 (6 bases). The CDR3 sequence is 16 residues long. V dropped 6 bases and J dropped 0 bases, with 12 bases sitting between them. Germline loops: CDR1 MDHEN, CDR2 SYDVKM. CDR3 sequence (DNA): TGTGCCAGCAGAGGGGGGGAGAGCTCCTATAATTCACCCCTCCACTTT. It is translated as CASRGGESSYNSPLHF.

A few counts support this clonotype. The chain uses TRBV7-9 and TRBJ2-2; possibly TRBD1 for D (6 bases). There are 14 residues in the CDR3. V was trimmed by 3 bases and J by 5 bases, leaving 10 bases between them. Germline V gene lookup returns CDR1 SEHNR and CDR2 FQNEAQ (reference sequence). CDR3 region: CASSLGHWTGELFF. The DNA of the CDR3 is TGTGCCAGCAGCTTGGGACACTGGACCGGGGAGCTGTTTTTT.

This clonotype was seen only once. A read error may produce the germline difference seen at one junction end. V and J are TRBV19 and TRBJ1-6; D unresolved. Looked up from germline, CDR1 is LNHDA and CDR2 is SQIVND (reference sequence). This CDR3 contains 14 residues. CDR3 protein: CASSRRPLNSLLHF. The DNA of the CDR3 is TGTGCCAGTAGTCGGAGGCCTCTTAATTCACTCCTCCACTTT.

This clonotype was counted only a few times. The rearrangement uses TRBV6-5 and TRBJ1-4; 7 bases are a match to TRBD1. The CDR3 spans 15 residues. Germline CDR1 reads MNHEY; CDR2 reads SVGAGI. The J segment lost 8 bases and the V segment lost 2 bases, leaving 8 bases of the junction unmatched. The CDR3 reads CASSYLSGGEEKLFF. The CDR3 DNA sequence: TGTGCCAGCAGTTACCTATCAGGGGGAGAGGAAAAACTGTTTTTT.

The chain uses TRBV6-5 and TRBJ2-7, with 9 nucleotides matching TRBD1. Losses at the gene ends were 7 bases for V and 4 bases for J; bases not matched to a gene: 8. Germline assignment: CDR1 MNHEY and CDR2 SVGAGI. CDR3 length: 14 amino acids. CDR3: CASTHRGRRYEQYF. Here the CDR3 DNA reads TGTGCCAGCACCCACAGGGGGCGGAGGTACGAGCAGTACTTC.

The sample holds a few counts of this clonotype. This chain connects TRBV6-6 to TRBJ1-2; 9 bases line up with TRBD1. The CDR3 sequence is 14 residues long. Trimming removed 0 bases from V and 8 bases from J; junction bases left unmatched: 4. Germline V lookup: CDR1 MNHNY, CDR2 SVGAGI (reference sequence). The CDR3 sequence is CASSYSGQGRGYTF. The DNA of the CDR3 is TGTGCCAGCAGTTACTCGGGACAGGGTCGGGGCTACACCTTC.

A few counts support this clonotype. Germline and junction disagree at one end, which may indicate a read error. The chain combines TRBV7-7 with TRBJ2-1, with 11 nucleotides matching TRBD2. This CDR3 has 15 residues. Per the germline V gene, CDR1 is SSHAT and CDR2 is FNYEAQ (reference sequence). The CDR3 bases are TGTGCTAGCAGTGCCGGGACTAGCGGATTGGAAGAGCAGTTCTTC. Translating it yields CASSAGTSGLEEQFF.

The rearrangement uses TRBV7-9 and TRBJ2-1; D uncertain. The CDR3 extends over 14 amino acids. Per the germline V gene, CDR1 is SEHNR and CDR2 is FQNEAQ (reference sequence). The ends were cut back, 6 bases at V and 5 bases at J, with 14 bases in the middle. CDR3 loop: CASSPAGRNNEQFF. The CDR3 nucleotides are TGTGCCAGCAGTCCGGCAGGCAGGAACAATGAGCAGTTCTTC. The full variable domain, with the rest looked up from reference TRBV7-9 and TRBJ2-1, is DTGVSQNPRHKITKRGQNVTFRCDPISEHNRLYWYRQTLGQGPEFLTYFQNEAQLEKSRLLSDRFSAERPKGSFSTLEIQRTEQGDSAMYLCASSPAGRNNEQFFGPGTRLTVL.

As for this clonotype: A much larger clone lies a single base off, so this may be a read error. The chain combines TRBV7-8 with TRBJ2-7; D remains ambiguous. The CDR3 has 14 residues. Germline lookup yields CDR1 SGHVS and CDR2 FQNEAQ. Trimming removed 3 bases at V and 5 bases at J, with 14 bases between. CDR3 in amino acids: CASSFRNSPHEQYF. The CDR3 DNA reads TGTGCCAGCAGCTTTAGGAACAGTCCCCACGAGCAGTACTTC.

The rearrangement uses TRBV4-1 and TRBJ2-7, with 12 bases identical to TRBD1. The CDR3 runs to 14 residues. Trimming took 8 bases from V and 2 from J; bases not matched to a gene: 4. Germline loops: CDR1 MGHRA, CDR2 YSYEKL. CDR3 nucleotides: TGCGCCAGCGGCAGGGACAGGGGGCCCTACGAGCAGTACTTC. Protein sequence: CASGRDRGPYEQYF.

Remarks on this clonotype: A much larger clone differs by one base, so this may be a read error. J is TRBJ1-6 and V is TRBV7-9; maybe TRBD1 (5 bases). The germline gives CDR1 SEHNR, CDR2 FQNEAQ (reference sequence). The CDR3 is made up of 16 amino acids. Here the CDR3 reads CASTLGAGTTGSPLHF. In nucleotides, the CDR3 is TGTGCCAGCACCTTAGGGGCCGGGACGACGGGTTCACCCCTCCACTTT.

This clonotype came up a few times. CDR3 nucleotides: TGCGCCAGCAGCGGGACTAGCGCTGGGCAGTTCTTC. It is translated as CASSGTSAGQFF. The chain couples TRBV10-2 to TRBJ2-1, with TRBD2 identical over 10 bases. CDR1 WSHSY and CDR2 SAAADI come from the germline V gene. J lost 12 bases, V lost 6 bases, and 5 bases had no gene match. This CDR3 is built from 12 residues.

V gene TRBV5-1 combines with J gene TRBJ1-6, with D possibly being TRBD1 (6 bases). Germline V gives CDR1 SGHRS, CDR2 YFSETQ. V lost 1 base to trimming and J lost 7 bases, with 27 bases between them. There are 20 residues in the CDR3. CDR3 amino acids: CASSLPEATGSGALNSPLHF. The DNA of the CDR3 is TGCGCCAGCAGCTTGCCCGAGGCTACAGGGTCAGGGGCCTTGAATTCACCCCTCCACTTT.

This clonotype was detected a few times. This chain uses TRBV19 with TRBJ2-5; 9 positions match TRBD2. Trimming removed 5 bases from V and 5 bases from J; junction bases left unmatched: 9. Germline CDR1 reads LNHDA; CDR2 reads SQIVND (reference sequence). The CDR3 has 15 residues. The CDR3 DNA reads as TGTGCCAGTAGTCGGACTAGCGTGCGTCCGGAGACCCAGTACTTC. This codes for CASSRTSVRPETQYF.

Only a few counts were recorded for this clonotype. This rearrangement joins TRBV7-2 to TRBJ1-3, with a tentative D call TRBD1 (5 bases). The CDR3 runs to 15 residues. V was cut by 1 base and J by 3 bases, with 10 bases left in between. Germline V CDR1 and CDR2: SGHTA, FQGNSA. In nucleotides, the CDR3 is TGTGCCAGCAGCTTAGGTCCAGGGCTTGGAAACACCATATATTTT. Translated, it gives CASSLGPGLGNTIYF.

This rearrangement joins TRBV12-3 or TRBV12-4 to TRBJ2-1; possibly TRBD2 for D (6 bases). The CDR3 runs 14 residues. V dropped 6 bases and J dropped 8 bases, with 17 bases sitting between them. DNA for the CDR3: TGTGCCAGCAGGATAGCGGTGGGGGACGATGAGCAGTTCTTC. This gives the protein CASRIAVGDDEQFF.

V usage is TRBV19 and J usage is TRBJ1-1; D gene uncertain. This CDR3 contains 13 residues. Germline CDR1 reads LNHDA; CDR2 reads SQIVND (reference sequence). Trimming removed 6 bases from V and 7 bases from J, with 15 bases in between. The CDR3: CASSPMGGNEAFF. The CDR3 DNA is TGTGCCAGTAGCCCCATGGGCGGGAATGAAGCTTTCTTT.

The sample holds many counts of this clonotype. The chain uses TRBV11-2 and TRBJ2-1; 10 bases match TRBD2. V lost 0 bases and J lost 6; bases outside the gene matches: 2. The germline V gene has CDR1 SGHAT and CDR2 FQNNGV. This CDR3 is 15 amino acids long. The CDR3 loop reads CASSLDPSGSNEQFF. The DNA for the CDR3 is TGTGCCAGCAGCTTAGATCCTAGCGGGAGCAATGAGCAGTTCTTC.